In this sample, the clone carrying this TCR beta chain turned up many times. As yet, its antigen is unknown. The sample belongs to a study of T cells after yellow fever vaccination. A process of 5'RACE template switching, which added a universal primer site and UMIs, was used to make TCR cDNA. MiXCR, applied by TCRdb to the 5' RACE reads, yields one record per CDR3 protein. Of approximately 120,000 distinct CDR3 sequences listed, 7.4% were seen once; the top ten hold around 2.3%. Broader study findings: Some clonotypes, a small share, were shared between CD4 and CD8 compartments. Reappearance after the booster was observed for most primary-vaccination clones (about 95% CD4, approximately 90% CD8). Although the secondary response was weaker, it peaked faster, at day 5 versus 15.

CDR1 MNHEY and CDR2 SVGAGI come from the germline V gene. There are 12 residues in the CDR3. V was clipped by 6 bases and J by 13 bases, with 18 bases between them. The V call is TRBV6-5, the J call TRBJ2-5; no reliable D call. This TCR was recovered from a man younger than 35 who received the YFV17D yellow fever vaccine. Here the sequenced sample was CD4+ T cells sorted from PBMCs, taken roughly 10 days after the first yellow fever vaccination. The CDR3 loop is CASSSGPARWYF. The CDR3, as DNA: TGTGCCAGCAGCTCCGGGCCAGCTCGGTGGTACTTC.